The sequence of this TCR beta chain was determined in a study of patients and donors after allogeneic stem cell transplantation. This clonotype was found many times. TCRdb processed the RT-PCR reads anew with MiXCR; each CDR3 protein has one entry. The repertoire has about 400,000 distinct CDR3 sequences, under 20% of them found once; the top ten carry 7.2%. This CDR3 comprises 14 residues. V shed 6 bases, J shed 10 bases, and the junction held 14 bases outside the gene matches. This clonotype was obtained from a human donor who was either an allogeneic HSCT recipient or a stem cell or donor lymphocyte infusion donor (not recorded which). It is not recorded whose cells these are; they may come from a transplant donor. The source material was blood, either unsorted or a sorted T cell fraction (not recorded which). The chain carries TRBV12-3 or TRBV12-4 and TRBJ1-2; 7 bases are shared with TRBD1. The CDR3, as DNA: TGTGCCAGCAGATACAGGGGTACCTTGGGAGACTACACCTTC. Amino acid sequence: CASRYRGTLGDYTF.